These T cell receptor beta chains were read from a single sample in a study of T cell responses to AZD1222 COVID-19 vaccine. Generated by immunoSEQ multiplex PCR, the TCRdb table keeps only in-frame clones and is missing some. The data contain 100,000 to 150,000 clones, 75% to 90% of them singletons. The input for sequencing was peripheral blood, taken 28 days after the second AZD1222 dose. Every receptor here comes from an adult who received the AZD1222 COVID-19 vaccine. Both conserved end residues are part of each CDR3. D genes are given only for firm matches. Clone size is stated in some rows and not others, as once, few, many or a class when expanded.

j_gene: TRBJ1-1; d_gene: .; abundance: .; v_gene: TRBV6-5; CDR3aa: CASSYTEAFF; CDR3nt: TGTGCCAGCAGTTACACTGAAGCTTTCTTT
j_gene: TRBJ1-5; d_gene: TRBD1; abundance: .; v_gene: TRBV19; CDR3aa: CASSIRGTGLPGWNQPQHF; CDR3nt: TGTGCCAGTAGTATTCGGGGGACAGGGCTCCCCGGGTGGAATCAGCCCCAGCATTTT
j_gene: TRBJ1-1; d_gene: .; abundance: .; v_gene: TRBV30; CDR3aa: CAWSPGHKNTEAFF; CDR3nt: TGTGCCTGGAGCCCGGGACACAAGAACACTGAAGCTTTCTTT
j_gene: TRBJ1-1; d_gene: .; abundance: .; v_gene: TRBV29-1; CDR3aa: CSVDDRMNTEAFF; CDR3nt: TGCAGCGTTGATGACAGAATGAACACTGAAGCTTTCTTT
j_gene: TRBJ2-7; d_gene: .; abundance: once; v_gene: TRBV9; CDR3aa: CASSVGGATGYEQYF; CDR3nt: TGTGCCAGCAGCGTAGGGGGGGCTACTGGCTACGAGCAGTACTTC
j_gene: TRBJ2-1; d_gene: .; abundance: .; v_gene: TRBV21-1; CDR3aa: CASSKVAAGKHNEQFF; CDR3nt: TGTGCCAGCAGCAAAGTGGCGGCGGGGAAACACAATGAGCAGTTCTTC
j_gene: TRBJ2-6; d_gene: TRBD1; abundance: .; v_gene: TRBV29-1; CDR3aa: CSVPPTGAGANVLTF; CDR3nt: TGCAGCGTTCCTCCTACAGGGGCTGGGGCCAACGTCCTGACTTTC
j_gene: TRBJ1-2; d_gene: TRBD1; abundance: .; v_gene: TRBV18; CDR3aa: CASSPETGTGVNYGYTF; CDR3nt: TGTGCCAGCTCACCAGAAACCGGGACAGGAGTTAACTATGGCTACACCTTC
j_gene: TRBJ1-2; d_gene: TRBD1; abundance: .; v_gene: TRBV20-1; CDR3aa: CSASRDSYGYTF; CDR3nt: TGCAGTGCTAGTAGGGACAGCTATGGCTACACCTTC
j_gene: TRBJ1-4; d_gene: .; abundance: .; v_gene: TRBV27; CDR3aa: CASSLYGATNEKLFF; CDR3nt: TGTGCCAGCAGTCTCTACGGGGCAACTAATGAAAAACTGTTTTTT
j_gene: TRBJ1-5; d_gene: .; abundance: .; v_gene: TRBV6-5; CDR3aa: CASSQLGDQPQHF; CDR3nt: TGTGCCAGCAGTCAGCTGGGGGATCAGCCCCAGCATTTT
j_gene: TRBJ1-2; d_gene: .; abundance: few; v_gene: TRBV5-1; CDR3aa: CASSLVGGGIYGYTF; CDR3nt: TGCGCCAGCAGCTTGGTCGGAGGGGGGATCTATGGCTACACCTTC
j_gene: TRBJ1-2; d_gene: .; abundance: .; v_gene: TRBV6-6; CDR3aa: CASRFTDSAEGYTF; CDR3nt: TGTGCCAGCAGATTTACGGACAGCGCCGAGGGCTACACCTTC
j_gene: TRBJ1-3; d_gene: TRBD1; abundance: .; v_gene: TRBV5-6; CDR3aa: CASSPDRGRTGNTIYF; CDR3nt: TGTGCCAGCAGCCCCGACAGGGGAAGAACTGGAAACACCATATATTTT
j_gene: TRBJ2-1; d_gene: TRBD2; abundance: .; v_gene: TRBV6-1; CDR3aa: CASSAALSGGYNEQFF; CDR3nt: TGTGCCAGCAGTGCCGCTTTGAGCGGGGGGTACAATGAGCAGTTCTTC
j_gene: TRBJ1-5; d_gene: TRBD1; abundance: few; v_gene: TRBV30; CDR3aa: CAWTGGQGKDRPQHF; CDR3nt: TGTGCCTGGACAGGGGGACAGGGAAAGGATCGGCCCCAGCATTTT
j_gene: TRBJ1-1; d_gene: .; abundance: .; v_gene: TRBV30; CDR3aa: CAWRGGADTEAFF; CDR3nt: TGTGCCTGGAGAGGCGGGGCGGACACTGAAGCTTTCTTT
j_gene: TRBJ2-7; d_gene: .; abundance: .; v_gene: TRBV28; CDR3aa: CASSYLTGASDEQYF; CDR3nt: TGTGCCAGCAGCTACCTTACAGGGGCTAGCGACGAGCAGTACTTC
j_gene: TRBJ1-2; d_gene: .; abundance: .; v_gene: TRBV3-1/TRBV3-2; CDR3aa: CASSQGQPYGYTF; CDR3nt: TGTGCCAGCAGCCAAGGACAGCCTTATGGCTACACCTTC
j_gene: TRBJ2-7; d_gene: .; abundance: .; v_gene: TRBV9; CDR3aa: CASSVGGYEQYF; CDR3nt: TGTGCCAGCAGCGTCGGGGGCTACGAGCAGTACTTC
j_gene: TRBJ1-2; d_gene: TRBD1; abundance: .; v_gene: TRBV5-1; CDR3aa: CASSPTTGVYGYTF; CDR3nt: TGCGCCAGCAGCCCTACGACAGGGGTCTATGGCTACACCTTC
j_gene: TRBJ2-3; d_gene: .; abundance: .; v_gene: TRBV7-9; CDR3aa: CASSSGGPSTDTQYF; CDR3nt: TGTGCCAGCAGCTCGGGGGGCCCTAGCACAGATACGCAGTATTTT
j_gene: TRBJ1-2; d_gene: .; abundance: .; v_gene: TRBV11-2; CDR3aa: CASSQPDRVYGYTF; CDR3nt: TGTGCCAGCAGCCAACCAGACAGAGTCTATGGCTACACCTTC
j_gene: TRBJ2-7; d_gene: TRBD1; abundance: .; v_gene: TRBV18; CDR3aa: CASSPTPGTGVSYEQYF; CDR3nt: TGTGCCAGCTCACCGACTCCCGGGACAGGGGTCTCCTACGAGCAGTACTTC
j_gene: TRBJ1-5; d_gene: .; abundance: .; v_gene: TRBV29-1; CDR3aa: CSALLQASGNQPQHF; CDR3nt: TGCAGCGCATTACTCCAGGCCTCCGGCAATCAGCCCCAGCATTTT
j_gene: TRBJ1-1; d_gene: TRBD1; abundance: .; v_gene: TRBV28; CDR3aa: CASSPGQGNTEAFF; CDR3nt: TGTGCCAGCAGTCCGGGACAGGGGAACACTGAAGCTTTCTTT
j_gene: TRBJ1-3; d_gene: .; abundance: .; v_gene: TRBV4-3; CDR3aa: CASSQDYTLGNTIYF; CDR3nt: TGCGCCAGCAGCCAAGATTATACCCTCGGAAACACCATATATTTT
j_gene: TRBJ2-3; d_gene: .; abundance: .; v_gene: TRBV29-1; CDR3aa: CSVEGVGGGPTDTQYF; CDR3nt: TGCAGCGTTGAAGGGGTCGGAGGGGGCCCCACAGATACGCAGTATTTT
j_gene: TRBJ2-3; d_gene: .; abundance: .; v_gene: TRBV2; CDR3aa: CASSETRGADTQYF; CDR3nt: TGTGCCAGCAGTGAAACCAGGGGGGCAGATACGCAGTATTTT
j_gene: TRBJ2-7; d_gene: .; abundance: .; v_gene: TRBV28; CDR3aa: CASGGTFGEQYF; CDR3nt: TGTGCCAGCGGGGGGACATTCGGGGAGCAGTACTTC
j_gene: TRBJ2-7; d_gene: .; abundance: .; v_gene: TRBV7-9; CDR3aa: CASSLTQGPPYEQYF; CDR3nt: TGTGCCAGCAGCTTAACGCAGGGTCCCCCCTACGAGCAGTACTTC
j_gene: TRBJ2-3; d_gene: TRBD2; abundance: .; v_gene: TRBV7-9; CDR3aa: CASSPPFYAGGTDTQYF; CDR3nt: TGTGCCAGCAGCCCACCATTCTATGCGGGGGGTACAGATACGCAGTATTTT